The present T cell receptor (beta chain) was sequenced within a study of shared clonotypes between healthy human individuals. Germline V gene sequence: CDR1 SGHDN, CDR2 FVKESK. CDR3 length: 12 amino acids. With 3 bases removed from V and 4 bases from J, the gap between germline ends came to 4 bases. The data were produced by immunoSEQ multiplex PCR, yet TCRdb's version contains in-frame clones alone and is incomplete. This repertoire shows roughly 2,000,000 clones, roughly 95% found once; its top ten account for under 1.5%. CD45RO negativity and positive selection for CCR7 defined naive CD8 cells, a population that excluded terminally differentiated effector memory CD45RA+ cells. A few counts support this clone. Other DNA variants within this sample encode the same CDR3.

Sequencing was done on a sample of naive CD8+ T cells sorted from blood. This chain connects TRBV14 to TRBJ1-5; D remains unclear. This receptor was taken from a man aged 18-30 years in good health. The CDR3 loop reads CASSQGNQPQHF. The DNA of the CDR3 is TGTGCCAGCAGCCAGGGGAATCAGCCCCAGCATTTT.